The next 5 T cell receptor beta chains were all read from a single sample in a study of T cells in Graves' hyperthyroidism and ophthalmopathy. RNA transcripts were the template for amplifying TCR beta CDR3 regions. With the HTBI primer set, the TCR CDR3 went through a first round of RT-PCR. Using its own MiXCR run on the multiplex PCR reads, TCRdb lists one record per CDR3 protein. The sample has 380,000 or so distinct CDR3 sequences, approximately 13% seen once. Sequencing was carried out using blood. These TCRs come from a woman between 25 and 40 years old with Graves' hyperthyroidism.

V usage is TRBV28 and J usage is TRBJ2-1, with a possible D match to TRBD1 (6 bases). CDR3 length equals 11 residues. V lost 4 bases to trimming and J lost 10 bases, with 8 bases between them. Germline CDR1 reads MDHEN; CDR2 reads SYDVKM. The CDR3 nucleotides are TGTGCCAGCAGTTCAGGGGTCGAGCAGTTCTTC. Its protein is CASSSGVEQFF.

This clonotype was recorded a few times. The V call is TRBV20-1, the J call TRBJ1-5; 7 bases fit TRBD1. V lost 6 bases, J lost 6 bases, and 14 bases stayed unmatched. Looked up from germline, CDR1 is DFQATT and CDR2 is SNEGSKA (reference sequence). The CDR3 has 15 amino acids. The CDR3 DNA reads TGCAGTGCCCCACTCGTAGGGGGCGAAGTTCAGCCCCAGCATTTT. Its translation: CSAPLVGGEVQPQHF.

This clonotype was observed many times. The gene calls are TRBV6-1 and TRBJ2-1; TRBD1 matches 9 bases. The CDR3 length is 12 residues. V was clipped by 7 bases and J by 9 bases; unmatched bases: 4. Germline V gives CDR1 MNHNS, CDR2 SASEGT. CDR3: CASIDRGVEQFF. In DNA form, the CDR3 reads TGTGCCAGCATCGACAGGGGGGTTGAGCAGTTCTTC.

The chain employs TRBV5-1 and TRBJ2-1, with 9 bases aligning to TRBD2. The V gene's germline CDR1 is SGHRS and CDR2 YFSETQ. CDR3 length: 16 residues. Trimming took 4 bases from V and 2 from J; bases not matched to a gene: 7. Here the CDR3 reads CASSQFSGRAYNEQFF. Written as DNA, the CDR3 is TGCGCCAGCAGCCAGTTTAGCGGGAGAGCCTACAATGAGCAGTTCTTC.

V and J are TRBV3-1 and TRBJ2-1, with a tentative D call TRBD1 (6 bases). Trimming cost V 4 bases and J 6 bases, with 16 bases left between them. The CDR3 length is 15 residues. Germline values: CDR1 LGHDT, CDR2 YNNKEL (reference sequence). Here the CDR3 reads CASSRQTGLRNEQFF. The CDR3 DNA is TGTGCCAGCAGCCGACAAACAGGGTTACGCAATGAGCAGTTCTTC.